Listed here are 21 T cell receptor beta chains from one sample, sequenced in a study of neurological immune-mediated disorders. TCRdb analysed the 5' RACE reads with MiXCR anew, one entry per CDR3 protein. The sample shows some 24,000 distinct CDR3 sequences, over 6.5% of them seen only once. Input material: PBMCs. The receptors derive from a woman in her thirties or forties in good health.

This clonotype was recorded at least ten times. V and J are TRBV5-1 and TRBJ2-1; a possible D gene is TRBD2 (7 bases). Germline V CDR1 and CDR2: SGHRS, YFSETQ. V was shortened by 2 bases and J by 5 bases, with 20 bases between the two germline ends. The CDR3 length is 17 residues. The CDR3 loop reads CASSFGWLRGADNEQFF. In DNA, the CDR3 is TGCGCCAGCAGCTTTGGATGGTTACGGGGGGCAGACAATGAGCAGTTCTTC.

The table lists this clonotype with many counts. In DNA form, the CDR3 reads TGTGCCAGCAGTCCGGACAGGGGGCTCGGTACAGATACGCAGTATTTT. This sequence encodes CASSPDRGLGTDTQYF. This rearrangement joins TRBV2 to TRBJ2-3, with 11 bases fitting TRBD1. Germline loops: CDR1 SNHLY, CDR2 FYNNEI. The CDR3 has 16 amino acids. The trim removed 5 bases at V and 3 bases at J, leaving 7 bases unmatched.

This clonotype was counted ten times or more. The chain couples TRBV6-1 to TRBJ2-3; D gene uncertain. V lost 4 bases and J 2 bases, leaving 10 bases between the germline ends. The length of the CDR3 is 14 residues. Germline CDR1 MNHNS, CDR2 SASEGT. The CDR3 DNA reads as TGTGCCAGCAGTGGCTGGATTAACACAGATACGCAGTATTTT. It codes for CASSGWINTDTQYF.

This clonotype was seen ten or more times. CDR3 bases: TGTGCCAGCAGCTTGTGGATCAGCTCCTACAATGAGCAGTTCTTC. This encodes CASSLWISSYNEQFF. The chain employs TRBV5-5 and TRBJ2-1; no firm D call. Trimming took 1 base from V and 0 from J, leaving 8 bases between them. From germline, CDR1 is SGHKS and CDR2 YYEKEE (reference sequence). CDR3 length: 15 amino acids. Using reference TRBV5-5 and TRBJ2-1 for the parts outside the CDR3, the full variable domain is DAGVTQSPTHLIKTRGQQVTLRCSPISGHKSVSWYQQVLGQGPQFIFQYYEKEERGRGNFPDRFSARQFPNYSSELNVNALLLGDSALYLCASSLWISSYNEQFFGPGTRLTVL.

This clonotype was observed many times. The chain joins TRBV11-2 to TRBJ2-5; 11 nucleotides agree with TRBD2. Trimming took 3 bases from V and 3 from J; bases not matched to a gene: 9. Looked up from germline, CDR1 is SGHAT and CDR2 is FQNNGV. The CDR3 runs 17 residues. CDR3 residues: CASSLGITSGREETQYF. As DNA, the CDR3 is TGTGCCAGCAGCTTGGGTATAACTAGCGGGAGAGAAGAGACCCAGTACTTC.

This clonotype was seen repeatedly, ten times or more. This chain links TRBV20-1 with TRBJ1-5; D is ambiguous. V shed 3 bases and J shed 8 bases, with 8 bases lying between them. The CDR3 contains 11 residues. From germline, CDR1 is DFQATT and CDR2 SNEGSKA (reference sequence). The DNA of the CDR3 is TGCAGTGCTAGTGGGGAGGAGCCCCAGCATTTT. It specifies CSASGEEPQHF.

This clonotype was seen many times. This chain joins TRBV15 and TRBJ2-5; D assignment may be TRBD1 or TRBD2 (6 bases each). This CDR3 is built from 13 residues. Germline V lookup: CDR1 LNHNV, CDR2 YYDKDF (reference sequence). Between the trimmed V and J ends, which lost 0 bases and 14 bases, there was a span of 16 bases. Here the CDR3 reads CATSRDARGGLYF. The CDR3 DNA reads TGTGCCACCAGCAGAGATGCCCGAGGGGGGCTCTACTTC.

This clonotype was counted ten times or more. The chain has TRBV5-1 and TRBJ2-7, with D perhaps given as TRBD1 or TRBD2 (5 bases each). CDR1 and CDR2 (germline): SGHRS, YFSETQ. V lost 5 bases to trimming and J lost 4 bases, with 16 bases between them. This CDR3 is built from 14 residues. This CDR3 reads CASRLRDGQYEQYF. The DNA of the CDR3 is TGCGCCAGCAGGCTCCGGGACGGTCAATACGAGCAGTACTTC.

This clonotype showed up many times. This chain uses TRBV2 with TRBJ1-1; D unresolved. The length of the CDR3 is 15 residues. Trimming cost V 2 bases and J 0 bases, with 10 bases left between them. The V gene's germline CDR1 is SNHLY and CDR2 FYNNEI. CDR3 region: CASSELGFLNTEAFF. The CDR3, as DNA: TGTGCCAGCAGTGAACTAGGATTCTTGAACACTGAAGCTTTCTTT.

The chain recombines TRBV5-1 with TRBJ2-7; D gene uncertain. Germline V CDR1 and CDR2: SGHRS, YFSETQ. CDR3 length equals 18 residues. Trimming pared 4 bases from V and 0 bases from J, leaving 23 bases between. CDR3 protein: CASSPRPVEPRFSYEQYF. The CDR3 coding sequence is TGCGCCAGCAGCCCCCGGCCTGTGGAACCTAGGTTCTCCTACGAGCAGTACTTC.

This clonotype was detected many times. CDR3 region: CASTGQVGFNEQFF. As DNA, the CDR3 is TGCGCCAGCACCGGACAGGTTGGGTTCAATGAGCAGTTCTTC. The chain has TRBV5-1 and TRBJ2-1, with TRBD1 identical over 7 bases. After removal of 6 bases from V and 6 bases from J, the junction contained 9 bases not matched to a gene. The CDR3 has 14 residues. In germline, CDR1 is SGHRS, CDR2 YFSETQ.

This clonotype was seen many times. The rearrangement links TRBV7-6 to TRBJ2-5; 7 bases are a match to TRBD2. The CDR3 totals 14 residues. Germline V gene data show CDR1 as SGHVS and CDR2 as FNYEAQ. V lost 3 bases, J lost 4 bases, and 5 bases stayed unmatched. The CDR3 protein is CASSFVREGETQYF. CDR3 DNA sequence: TGTGCCAGCAGCTTTGTCAGGGAGGGAGAGACCCAGTACTTC.

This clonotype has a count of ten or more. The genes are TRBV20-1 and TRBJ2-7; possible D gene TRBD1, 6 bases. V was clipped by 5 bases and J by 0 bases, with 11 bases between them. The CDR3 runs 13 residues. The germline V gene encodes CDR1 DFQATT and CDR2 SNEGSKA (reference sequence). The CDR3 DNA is TGCAGTGCTGCCGGGACAAACTCCTACGAGCAGTACTTC. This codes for CSAAGTNSYEQYF.

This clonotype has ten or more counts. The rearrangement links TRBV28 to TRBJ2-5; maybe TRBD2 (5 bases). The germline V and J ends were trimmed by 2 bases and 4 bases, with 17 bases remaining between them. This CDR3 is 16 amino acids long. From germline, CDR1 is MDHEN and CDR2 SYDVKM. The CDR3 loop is CASSLHGEGRRETQYF. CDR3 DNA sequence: TGTGCCAGCAGTTTACACGGGGAAGGCAGACGAGAGACCCAGTACTTC.

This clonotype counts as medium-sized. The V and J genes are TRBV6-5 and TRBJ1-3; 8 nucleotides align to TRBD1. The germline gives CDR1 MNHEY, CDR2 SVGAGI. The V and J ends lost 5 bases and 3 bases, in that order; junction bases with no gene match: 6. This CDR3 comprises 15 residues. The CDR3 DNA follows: TGTGCCAGCAGTGACAGGGGACGGAGTGGAAACACCATATATTTT. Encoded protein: CASSDRGRSGNTIYF.

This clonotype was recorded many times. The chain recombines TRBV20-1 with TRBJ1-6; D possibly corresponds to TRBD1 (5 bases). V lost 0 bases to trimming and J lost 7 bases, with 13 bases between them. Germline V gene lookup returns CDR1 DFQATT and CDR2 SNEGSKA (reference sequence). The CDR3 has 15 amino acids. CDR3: CSARDLQQANSPLHF. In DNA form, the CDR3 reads TGCAGTGCTAGAGATTTGCAACAGGCAAATTCACCCCTCCACTTT.

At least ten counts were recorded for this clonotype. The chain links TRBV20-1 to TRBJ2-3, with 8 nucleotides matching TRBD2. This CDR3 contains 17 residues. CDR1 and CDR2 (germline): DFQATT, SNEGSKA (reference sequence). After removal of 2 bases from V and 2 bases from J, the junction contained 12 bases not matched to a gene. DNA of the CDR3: TGCAGTGCTAGAAGTATGGGTACTAGCGGACACACAGATACGCAGTATTTT. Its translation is CSARSMGTSGHTDTQYF.

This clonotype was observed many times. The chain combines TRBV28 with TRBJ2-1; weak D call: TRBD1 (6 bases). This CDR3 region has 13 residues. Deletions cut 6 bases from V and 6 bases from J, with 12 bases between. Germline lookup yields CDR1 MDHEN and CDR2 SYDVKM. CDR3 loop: CASRRQVFNEQFF. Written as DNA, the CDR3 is TGTGCCAGCAGGAGACAGGTCTTCAATGAGCAGTTCTTC.

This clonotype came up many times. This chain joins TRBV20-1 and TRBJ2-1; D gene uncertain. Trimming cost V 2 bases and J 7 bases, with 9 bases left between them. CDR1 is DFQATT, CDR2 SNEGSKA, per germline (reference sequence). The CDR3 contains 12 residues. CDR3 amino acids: CSARPTVNEQFF. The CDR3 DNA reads TGCAGTGCTAGACCGACGGTGAATGAGCAGTTCTTC.

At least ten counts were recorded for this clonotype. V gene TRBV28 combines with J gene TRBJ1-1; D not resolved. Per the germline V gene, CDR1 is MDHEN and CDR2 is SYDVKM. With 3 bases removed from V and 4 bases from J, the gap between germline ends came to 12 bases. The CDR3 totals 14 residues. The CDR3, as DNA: TGTGCCAGCAGTTTGCCGGATCCAGTCACTGAAGCTTTCTTT. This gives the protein CASSLPDPVTEAFF.

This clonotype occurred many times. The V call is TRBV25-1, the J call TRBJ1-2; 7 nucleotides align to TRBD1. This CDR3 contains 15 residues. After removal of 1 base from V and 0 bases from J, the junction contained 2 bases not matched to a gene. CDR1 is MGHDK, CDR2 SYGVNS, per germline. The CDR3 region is CASSESGQPNYGYTF. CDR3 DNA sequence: TGTGCCAGCAGTGAATCGGGACAGCCTAACTATGGCTACACCTTC.